The 30 T cell receptor beta chains below were found in one sample sequenced in a study of T cell responses to AZD1222 COVID-19 vaccine (dated by TCRdb to the early 2020s). The library was made by the immunoSEQ multiplex PCR assay. The table comes from immuneACCESS by way of TCRdb, which keeps in-frame sequences with V and J called. Part of the clones is missing from these tables; in studies checked, under half for an unresolved V gene and the rest for unknown reasons. Recorded for this sample are about 140,000 clones; around 90% of them occurred a single time. The ten most abundant clones make up approximately 3.7% of the sample. What this sample's time point label stands for: baseline before first vaccination. The specimen was peripheral blood, collected on day 0 of AZD1222 vaccination. These receptors were collected from an adult in good health.

With regard to this clone: The sample has other DNA sequences that encode this CDR3 too. The chain has TRBV27 and TRBJ2-3; no firm D call. Between the trimmed V and J ends, which lost 5 bases and 2 bases, there was a span of 8 bases. CDR1 MNHEY and CDR2 SMNVEV come from the germline V gene (reference sequence). The CDR3 sequence is 13 residues long. CDR3 bases: TGTGCCAGCAGTGACCGGGTCACAGATACGCAGTATTTT. Translated: CASSDRVTDTQYF.

This clone was picked up one time. V and J are TRBV5-1 and TRBJ1-4; 9 bases fit TRBD1. CDR1 is SGHRS, CDR2 YFSETQ, per germline. The CDR3 runs to 17 residues. The V gene end was trimmed by 0 bases and the J gene end by 3 bases; junction bases not matched to a gene: 6. CDR3 amino acids: CASSLGHRGLANEKLFF. The CDR3 nucleotides are TGCGCCAGCAGCTTGGGCCACAGGGGGCTGGCTAATGAAAAACTGTTTTTT.

This clone was counted once. The chain couples TRBV28 to TRBJ1-5; D is perhaps TRBD1 (6 bases). Germline V lookup: CDR1 MDHEN, CDR2 SYDVKM. The CDR3 extends over 18 amino acids. Trimming left V 8 bases short and J 0 bases short, with 23 bases between. CDR3 protein: CASWTGQGRKYSNQPQHF. The CDR3 DNA reads as TGTGCCAGCTGGACTGGGCAGGGGCGAAAATATAGCAATCAGCCCCAGCATTTT.

A remark on this clone: This specimen includes other DNA sequences encoding the same CDR3. This chain uses TRBV5-1 with TRBJ1-1, with D possibly being TRBD1 (5 bases). With 0 bases removed from V and 4 bases from J, the gap between germline ends came to 10 bases. Germline V CDR1 and CDR2: SGHRS, YFSETQ. The CDR3 is made up of 14 amino acids. Here the CDR3 reads CASSLGDRGTEAFF. CDR3 in DNA: TGCGCCAGCAGCTTGGGTGATAGGGGCACTGAAGCTTTCTTT.

In DNA, the CDR3 is TGTGCCAGCTCGACGACAGGTACGAACACTGAAGCTTTCTTT. Its translation is CASSTTGTNTEAFF. V usage is TRBV18 and J usage is TRBJ1-1; maybe TRBD1 (6 bases). Germline CDR1 KGHSH, CDR2 LQKENI. CDR3 length: 14 amino acids. Trimming left V 6 bases short and J 1 base short, with 12 bases between.

This clone was recorded once. The chain is built from TRBV2 and TRBJ2-5; 8 nucleotides align to TRBD2. The length of the CDR3 is 13 residues. CDR1 and CDR2 from the germline V gene are SNHLY and FYNNEI. Unmatched junction bases numbered 4, after V lost 6 bases and J lost 4 bases. CDR3 residues: CASRPSGRETQYF. CDR3 in DNA: TGTGCCAGCAGGCCTAGCGGGCGAGAGACCCAGTACTTC.

The rearrangement uses TRBV19 and TRBJ1-4; TRBD1 aligns across 10 bases. Germline V lookup: CDR1 LNHDA, CDR2 SQIVND (reference sequence). The CDR3 has 15 amino acids. V shed 7 bases, J shed 1 base, and the junction held 3 bases outside the gene matches. The CDR3 loop is CASKRTGGTNEKLFF. The CDR3 DNA sequence: TGTGCCAGTAAAAGGACAGGGGGAACTAATGAAAAACTGTTTTTT.

V and J are TRBV9 and TRBJ2-1; perhaps TRBD2 as D (5 bases). V lost 0 bases and J 6 bases, leaving 16 bases between the germline ends. This CDR3 is built from 16 residues. Germline lookup yields CDR1 SGDLS and CDR2 YYNGEE. The CDR3 spells CASSVAGLTEGNEQFF. Written as DNA, the CDR3 is TGTGCCAGCAGCGTAGCCGGGCTAACTGAGGGCAATGAGCAGTTCTTC. The whole variable domain, filled in from reference TRBV9 and TRBJ2-1, reads DSGVTQTPKHLITATGQRVTLRCSPRSGDLSVYWYQQSLDQGLQFLIQYYNGEERAKGNILERFSAQQFPDLHSELNLSSLELGDSALYFCASSVAGLTEGNEQFFGPGTRLTVL.

This clone has only a few counts. J is TRBJ1-2 and V is TRBV2, with D unclear. Germline lookup yields CDR1 SNHLY and CDR2 FYNNEI. The germline V and J ends were trimmed by 5 bases and 4 bases, with 11 bases remaining between them. The CDR3 loop spans 13 amino acids. The CDR3 DNA follows: TGTGCCAGCAGTCAAGTTGTTGGCTATGGCTACACCTTC. It is translated as CASSQVVGYGYTF.

The chain joins TRBV28 to TRBJ1-1, with D unresolved. CDR1 and CDR2 (germline): MDHEN, SYDVKM. Trimming took 3 bases from V and 10 from J, leaving 18 bases between them. This CDR3 comprises 14 residues. Written as DNA, the CDR3 is TGTGCCAGCAGTTTTTTGGGTGATCGGCGGGGAGCTTTCTTT. The encoded protein is CASSFLGDRRGAFF.

The genes are TRBV6-2 or TRBV6-3 and TRBJ2-2; perhaps D is TRBD1 or TRBD2 (5 bases each). Trimming took off 5 bases at V and 0 bases at J, with 10 bases between the two ends. The CDR3 has 15 amino acids. CDR1 and CDR2 (germline): MNHEY, SVGEGT. CDR3 sequence: CASSRWGTNTGELFF. The CDR3 nucleotides are TGTGCCAGCAGTAGGTGGGGGACGAACACCGGGGAGCTGTTTTTT.

Written as DNA, the CDR3 is TGTGCCAGCAGCCTGGACCGGGACAGGGGGCTTAACACTGAAGCTTTCTTT. It codes for CASSLDRDRGLNTEAFF. The chain combines TRBV5-6 with TRBJ1-1; TRBD1 matches at 12 bases. V was clipped by 4 bases and J by 2 bases; unmatched bases: 9. Germline lookup yields CDR1 SGHDT and CDR2 YYEEEE. This CDR3 is built from 17 residues.

The genes are TRBV6-5 and TRBJ1-1; maybe TRBD1 (6 bases). Germline loops: CDR1 MNHEY, CDR2 SVGAGI. Trimming took 2 bases from V and 2 from J, leaving 9 bases between them. The CDR3 is 14 residues long. The CDR3 reads CASSYQQGNTEAFF. Here the CDR3 DNA reads TGTGCCAGCAGTTACCAACAGGGTAACACTGAAGCTTTCTTT.

The gene calls are TRBV11-2 and TRBJ2-7; 7 positions match TRBD2. J gave up 2 bases and V 6 bases, and 13 bases lay outside the gene matches. The CDR3 extends over 16 amino acids. The V gene's germline CDR1 is SGHAT and CDR2 FQNNGV. The CDR3 coding sequence is TGTGCCAGCAGGGGAGGGGAGCGTCTAGTAACCTACGAGCAGTACTTC. Translating it yields CASRGGERLVTYEQYF.

The rearrangement uses TRBV19 and TRBJ1-1, with D perhaps TRBD1 (6 bases). Trimming removed 0 bases at V and 6 bases at J, with 11 bases between. Germline V lookup: CDR1 LNHDA, CDR2 SQIVND (reference sequence). The CDR3 consists of 14 residues. This chain's CDR3 is CASSIDTGRAEAFF. CDR3 in DNA: TGTGCCAGTAGTATAGATACAGGGAGAGCTGAAGCTTTCTTT.

This rearrangement joins TRBV4-2 to TRBJ1-4, with D tentatively TRBD1 (5 bases). Germline assignment: CDR1 LGHNA and CDR2 YNFKEQ. The V and J ends lost 4 bases and 4 bases respectively, with 16 bases between them. This CDR3 is 16 amino acids long. CDR3 loop: CASSPDPGRRNEKLFF. The CDR3 coding sequence is TGTGCCAGCAGCCCAGACCCGGGACGGCGTAATGAAAAACTGTTTTTT.

The chain couples TRBV10-3 to TRBJ2-5; no clear D gene. CDR1 is ENHRY and CDR2 is SYGVKD in the germline V gene. The CDR3 length is 14 residues. V lost 0 bases to trimming and J lost 2 bases, with 7 bases between them. CDR3 bases: TGTGCCATCAGTGAGTCGAATTTACAAGAGACCCAGTACTTC. Its protein is CAISESNLQETQYF.

The gene calls are TRBV30 and TRBJ2-7; D is undetermined. Trimming stripped 1 base from V and 2 bases from J, with 9 bases between. The CDR3 length is 13 residues. Germline assignment: CDR1 GTSNPN and CDR2 SVGIG (reference sequence). The CDR3 DNA follows: TGTGCCTGGAGTGGATTGAGTACCTACGAGCAGTACTTC. Translating gives CAWSGLSTYEQYF. Variable domain in full (rest from reference TRBV30 and TRBJ2-7): SQTIHQWPATLVQPVGSPLSLECTVEGTSNPNLYWYRQAAGRGLQLLFYSVGIGQISSEVPQNLSASRPQDRQFILSSKKLLLSDSGFYLCAWSGLSTYEQYFGPGTRLTVT.

This clone was recorded a few times. The sample carries other DNA sequences with the same CDR3. J is TRBJ1-1 and V is TRBV7-9; perhaps TRBD1 as D (5 bases). This CDR3 has 13 amino acids. Germline V CDR1 and CDR2: SEHNR, FQNEAQ (reference sequence). V lost 5 bases and J lost 4, with 11 bases in between. CDR3 sequence reads: CASSLTGGTEAFF. In DNA, the CDR3 is TGTGCCAGCAGCCTCACGGGGGGCACTGAAGCTTTCTTT. The full variable domain, its missing parts supplied by reference TRBV7-9 and TRBJ1-1, is DTGVSQNPRHKITKRGQNVTFRCDPISEHNRLYWYRQTLGQGPEFLTYFQNEAQLEKSRLLSDRFSAERPKGSFSTLEIQRTEQGDSAMYLCASSLTGGTEAFFGQGTRLTVV.

The V and J genes are TRBV3-1 (or the pseudogene TRBV3-2) and TRBJ1-3, with D tentatively TRBD1 (6 bases). The CDR3 covers 17 residues. The germline V gene encodes CDR1 LGHDT and CDR2 YNNKEL (reference sequence). The V end lost 1 base, the J end lost 0 bases, and 13 bases lay between the germline ends. For the CDR3, the DNA is TGTGCCAGCAGCCAAGTTTTGGGGACACTCTCTGGAAACACCATATATTTT. Translation: CASSQVLGTLSGNTIYF.

V gene TRBV2 combines with J gene TRBJ1-1; D gene unclear. CDR1 SNHLY and CDR2 FYNNEI come from the germline V gene. Trimming removed 6 bases from V and 0 bases from J, with 8 bases in between. The CDR3 extends over 13 amino acids. CDR3 sequence: CASRDELNTEAFF. The CDR3, as DNA: TGTGCCAGCAGGGATGAACTGAACACTGAAGCTTTCTTT.

The rearrangement links TRBV7-9 to TRBJ2-1; no clear D. V was shortened by 5 bases and J by 5 bases, with 10 bases between the two germline ends. The CDR3 loop spans 13 amino acids. In germline, CDR1 is SEHNR, CDR2 FQNEAQ (reference sequence). The CDR3 reads CASSPVPHNEQFF. CDR3 nucleotide sequence: TGTGCCAGCAGCCCAGTCCCGCACAATGAGCAGTTCTTC.

The V and J genes are TRBV6-5 and TRBJ1-6; possible D gene TRBD1, 6 bases. The V end was cut by 4 bases, the J end by 5 bases, with 12 bases between. The CDR3 loop spans 15 amino acids. The germline CDR1 and CDR2 sequences are MNHEY and SVGAGI. The CDR3 region has the DNA TGTGCCAGCAGTTGGATGGACAGCCATAATTCACCCCTCCACTTT. It specifies CASSWMDSHNSPLHF.

This sequence joins TRBV12-5 and TRBJ2-7; D perhaps matches TRBD1 (5 bases). CDR1 and CDR2 (germline): LGHNT, FRNRAP. Trimming took off 6 bases at V and 5 bases at J, with 23 bases between the two ends. This CDR3 has 16 residues. Here the CDR3 DNA reads TGTGCTAGTGGAACAGGACCCCCAACGCCTCCACACGAGCAGTACTTC. Its protein is CASGTGPPTPPHEQYF.

The gene calls are TRBV27 and TRBJ1-2; D is unclear. Per germline, CDR1 MNHEY and CDR2 SMNVEV (reference sequence). This CDR3 has 14 amino acids. V dropped 8 bases and J dropped 6 bases, with 19 bases sitting between them. The CDR3 DNA reads TGTGCCAGCTCCTCCGAGCCAAGATTTGATGGCTACACCTTC. As protein: CASSSEPRFDGYTF.

The chain is built from TRBV4-1 and TRBJ2-1; D is unclear. V lost 4 bases, J lost 5 bases, and 3 bases lay in between. Germline values: CDR1 MGHRA, CDR2 YSYEKL. There are 11 residues in the CDR3. CDR3 amino acids: CASSPDNEQFF. The CDR3 DNA is TGCGCCAGCAGCCCCGACAATGAGCAGTTCTTC.

CDR3 sequence: CASSSWGASGEQYF. CDR3 coding DNA: TGTGCCAGCAGTTCGTGGGGGGCTTCGGGCGAGCAGTACTTC. The chain recombines TRBV28 with TRBJ2-7; D could derive from TRBD1 or TRBD2 (6 bases each). With 4 bases removed from V and 6 bases from J, the gap between germline ends came to 16 bases. Germline V CDR1 and CDR2: MDHEN, SYDVKM. The CDR3 spans 14 residues. The full variable domain, rest sourced from reference TRBV28 and TRBJ2-7, is DVKVTQSSRYLVKRTGEKVFLECVQDMDHENMFWYRQDPGLGLRLIYFSYDVKMKEKGDIPEGYSVSREKKERFSLILESASTNQTSMYLCASSSWGASGEQYFGPGTRLTVT.

The rearrangement uses TRBV5-1 and TRBJ1-4; D gene uncertain. Germline CDR1 and CDR2: SGHRS and YFSETQ. This CDR3 spans 14 amino acids. Between the trimmed V and J ends, which lost 1 base and 2 bases, there was a span of 6 bases. The CDR3 nucleotides read TGCGCCAGCAGCTTGACAGCGACTAATGAAAAACTGTTTTTT. Amino acid sequence: CASSLTATNEKLFF.

This CDR3 reads CASSTGVQQPQHF. The CDR3 nucleotides are TGTGCCAGCAGCACAGGGGTGCAGCAGCCCCAGCATTTT. This chain joins TRBV6-5 and TRBJ1-5; 7 nucleotides align to TRBD1. The V gene end was trimmed by 6 bases and the J gene end by 7 bases; junction bases not matched to a gene: 6. This CDR3 comprises 13 residues. Germline lookup yields CDR1 MNHEY and CDR2 SVGAGI.

This clone is a singleton in its sample. The chain employs TRBV6-6 and TRBJ2-7, with 10 positions matching TRBD2. In germline, CDR1 is MNHNY, CDR2 SVGAGI (reference sequence). CDR3 length: 17 residues. V dropped 5 bases and J dropped 4; count of bases not matched to a gene: 14. The CDR3 here is CASSQPMASGSLYEQYF. CDR3 sequence (DNA): TGTGCCAGCAGTCAACCTATGGCTAGCGGGAGCCTGTACGAGCAGTACTTC.